This T cell receptor (beta chain) was found in a study of T cell responses to AZD1222 COVID-19 vaccine. On this clone itself: Its antigen is currently unknown.

Findings and caveats of the study: Females outnumbered males among donors, who were mostly white British; clonal diversity was possibly underestimated. The breadth and depth of Spike-specific TCRs increased once two AZD1222 doses had been given. After the peak T cell response, and only then, were repertoires sampled. Spike was spanned by vaccine-associated CD4 TCRs, which were dominant at 160-218 and 743-854.

Measured with immunoSEQ multiplex PCR; TCRdb has only the in-frame clones, and not every one. Of some 86,000 clones listed, about 90% are singletons. This sequence was found in an adult who received the AZD1222 COVID-19 vaccine. Source: peripheral blood, taken 28 days after the second AZD1222 dose.

The CDR3 DNA sequence: TGTGCCAGCAGTTACAAATTCACTGAAGCTTTCTTT. The encoded protein is CASSYKFTEAFF. The J gene is TRBJ1-1, the V gene TRBV6-2 or TRBV6-3; D not certain. CDR3 length: 12 residues. Trimming removed 2 bases from V and 4 bases from J, with 5 bases in between. Germline lookup yields CDR1 MNHEY and CDR2 SVGEGT.